Below, 20 T cell receptor beta chains from the same sample are listed, as sequenced in a study of glioma-infiltrating T cells after dendritic cell vaccination. The data were produced by immunoSEQ multiplex PCR, yet TCRdb's version contains in-frame clones alone and is incomplete. The sample shows approximately 36,000 clones, approximately 84% of them seen only once. The sequenced sample was blood, obtained before dendritic cell vaccination. Receptors originate from a human donor with glioblastoma.

The chain is built from TRBV30 and TRBJ1-1; no clear D. Germline loops: CDR1 GTSNPN, CDR2 SVGIG (reference sequence). This CDR3 spans 15 amino acids. Trimming cost V 2 bases and J 3 bases, with 16 bases left between them. CDR3 in amino acids: CAWSIGRLTYTEAFF. CDR3 DNA sequence: TGTGCCTGGAGTATTGGTCGGTTAACTTACACTGAAGCTTTCTTT.

The chain is built from TRBV5-6 and TRBJ2-7; 8 bases fit TRBD2. Germline values: CDR1 SGHDT, CDR2 YYEEEE. This CDR3 has 15 amino acids. Losses at the gene ends were 4 bases for V and 4 bases for J; bases not matched to a gene: 10. The CDR3 here is CASSRPGLGSYEQYF. As DNA, the CDR3 is TGTGCCAGCAGCCGACCGGGACTAGGATCTTACGAGCAGTACTTC.

The V gene is TRBV5-8, the J gene TRBJ2-7; the D is unclear. Deletions cut 7 bases from V and 0 bases from J, with 11 bases between. Germline CDR1 SGHTS, CDR2 YDEGEE. This CDR3 is built from 13 residues. The CDR3 DNA is TGTGCCAGCGGGCAGCAGAGCTCCTACGAGCAGTACTTC. Protein sequence: CASGQQSSYEQYF.

This sequence joins TRBV6-7 and TRBJ1-2; TRBD1 matches 10 bases. TRBV6-7 is known as an ORF, though its function is uncertain. The CDR3 has 17 amino acids. J gave up 4 bases and V 0 bases, and 8 bases lay outside the gene matches. For the CDR3, the DNA is TGTGCCAGCAGTTACTCGATGCGGGGACAGGGGACCTATGGCTACACCTTC. Translated: CASSYSMRGQGTYGYTF.

At least ten counts were recorded for this clone. The chain links TRBV7-2 to TRBJ1-2, with 8 positions matching TRBD1. This CDR3 is 15 amino acids long. CDR1 is SGHTA, CDR2 FQGNSA, per germline. Trimming took 1 base from V and 3 from J; bases not matched to a gene: 4. CDR3 protein: CASSLVAGGDYGYTF. DNA for the CDR3: TGTGCCAGCAGCTTAGTGGCAGGGGGCGACTATGGCTACACCTTC.

The chain carries TRBV11-3 and TRBJ2-5; TRBD2 matches at 15 bases. CDR3 length: 17 amino acids. Per germline, CDR1 SGHNT and CDR2 YENEEA. Losses at the gene ends were 4 bases for V and 5 bases for J; bases not matched to a gene: 8. The DNA for the CDR3 is TGTGCCAGCAGCTCGGGACTAGCGGGGGGCTCTTGGGAGACCCAGTACTTC. Its protein product is CASSSGLAGGSWETQYF.

This clone was found a few times. The chain has TRBV11-3 and TRBJ2-5, with 7 bases lining up with TRBD1. Germline V lookup: CDR1 SGHNT, CDR2 YENEEA. Germline trimming cut 5 bases from V and 5 bases from J; bases unmatched to any gene: 8. CDR3 length: 14 amino acids. CDR3 DNA sequence: TGTGCCAGCAGCCCCCGAAGGGGGCAGGAGACCCAGTACTTC. Residues: CASSPRRGQETQYF.

The J gene is TRBJ1-2, the V gene TRBV27, with D possibly TRBD1 on 5 matching bases. The ends were cut back, 3 bases at V and 0 bases at J, with 8 bases in the middle. Germline CDR1 is MNHEY and CDR2 is SMNVEV (reference sequence). The CDR3 is made up of 14 amino acids. CDR3 protein: CASSFRVTNYGYTF. In DNA form, the CDR3 reads TGTGCCAGCAGTTTCAGGGTAACTAACTATGGCTACACCTTC.

The chain is built from TRBV18 and TRBJ1-2; TRBD1 is a possible D gene (5 bases). Germline V gene sequence: CDR1 KGHSH, CDR2 LQKENI. The CDR3 has 14 amino acids. V lost 0 bases and J lost 7, with 12 bases in between. The CDR3 protein is CASSPPEARAGYTF. The DNA for the CDR3 is TGTGCCAGCTCACCACCAGAGGCCAGGGCTGGCTACACCTTC.

This chain joins TRBV7-9 and TRBJ2-7; D call uncertain. V shed 2 bases and J shed 6 bases, with 5 bases lying between them. CDR1 and CDR2 from the germline V gene are SEHNR and FQNEAQ (reference sequence). The CDR3 sequence is 11 residues long. The CDR3 region is CASSLRCEQYF. The DNA of the CDR3 is TGTGCCAGCAGCTTACGTTGCGAGCAGTACTTC.

The CDR3 loop is CASSLGGHNEQFF. CDR3 in DNA: TGTGCCAGCAGCTTAGGGGGGCACAATGAGCAGTTCTTC. This chain connects TRBV7-9 to TRBJ2-1; D is possibly TRBD1 (6 bases). CDR1 SEHNR and CDR2 FQNEAQ come from the germline V gene (reference sequence). Trimming removed 1 base at V and 5 bases at J, with 6 bases between. This CDR3 contains 13 residues.

The rearrangement links TRBV11-2 to TRBJ2-1; a weak D match, TRBD2 (6 bases). The CDR3 sequence is 14 residues long. V dropped 1 base and J dropped 4 bases, with 8 bases sitting between them. Germline V gene lookup returns CDR1 SGHAT and CDR2 FQNNGV. Written as DNA, the CDR3 is TGTGCCAGCAGCTTAGCGGGGGTATACAATGAGCAGTTCTTC. It is translated as CASSLAGVYNEQFF. Full variable domain (outside the CDR3, taken from reference TRBV11-2 and TRBJ2-1): EAGVAQSPRYKIIEKRQSVAFWCNPISGHATLYWYQQILGQGPKLLIQFQNNGVVDDSQLPKDRFSAERLKGVDSTLKIQPAKLEDSAVYLCASSLAGVYNEQFFGPGTRLTVL.

The chain couples TRBV28 to TRBJ1-5; possibly TRBD1 for D (6 bases). Trimming took off 3 bases at V and 5 bases at J, with 11 bases between the two ends. Germline CDR1 and CDR2: MDHEN and SYDVKM. This CDR3 has 14 residues. Here the CDR3 reads CASSLLGADQPQHF. CDR3 bases: TGTGCCAGCAGTTTGTTGGGGGCGGATCAGCCCCAGCATTTT.

The CDR3 DNA follows: TGTGCCAGTAGTGAAAGACAGGGGCGTAATGAAAAACTGTTTTTT. Amino acid sequence: CASSERQGRNEKLFF. The chain combines TRBV19 with TRBJ1-4; 8 nucleotides match TRBD1. This CDR3 comprises 15 residues. The germline V gene encodes CDR1 LNHDA and CDR2 SQIVND (reference sequence). Unmatched junction bases numbered 6, after V lost 5 bases and J lost 4 bases. Supplemented by reference TRBV19 and TRBJ1-4, the full variable domain reads DGGITQSPKYLFRKEGQNVTLSCEQNLNHDAMYWYRQDPGQGLRLIYYSQIVNDFQKGDIAEGYSVSREKKESFPLTVTSAQKNPTAFYLCASSERQGRNEKLFFGSGTQLSVL.

The chain combines TRBV29-1 with TRBJ2-3; possible D gene TRBD2, 6 bases. Trimming cost V 4 bases and J 3 bases, with 8 bases left between them. The CDR3 runs to 12 residues. Per the germline V gene, CDR1 is SQVTM and CDR2 is ANQGSEA. The CDR3 sequence is CSVGGATDTQYF. The CDR3 DNA is TGCAGCGTTGGCGGGGCTACAGATACGCAGTATTTT.

The J gene is TRBJ2-7, the V gene TRBV13; tentative D call: TRBD2 (5 bases). V was pared by 4 bases and J by 0 bases, with 13 bases between. The CDR3 is made up of 15 amino acids. Per germline, CDR1 PRHDT and CDR2 FYEKMQ (reference sequence). The CDR3 protein is CASSSTAGSSYEQYF. CDR3 bases: TGTGCCAGCAGCTCTACCGCGGGTAGCTCCTACGAGCAGTACTTC.

This clone was seen only once. The chain links TRBV7-8 to TRBJ2-5; 7 nucleotides align to TRBD1. Germline values: CDR1 SGHVS, CDR2 FQNEAQ. This CDR3 is built from 14 residues. V lost 5 bases and J lost 5; bases outside the gene matches: 8. Here the CDR3 reads CASSRTTGTETQYF. DNA of the CDR3: TGTGCCAGCAGCCGAACGACAGGGACGGAGACCCAGTACTTC.

This clone has more than one count but fewer than ten. The J gene is TRBJ2-5, the V gene TRBV29-1; 8 nucleotides agree with TRBD1. CDR1 is SQVTM, CDR2 ANQGSEA, per germline. This CDR3 contains 13 residues. J gave up 4 bases and V 5 bases, and 6 bases lay outside the gene matches. Written as DNA, the CDR3 is TGCAGCGTTATAGGGCAGGGGGCAGAGACCCAGTACTTC. Protein product: CSVIGQGAETQYF.

The J gene is TRBJ2-5, the V gene TRBV7-8; 7 bases are a match to TRBD1. Germline V gene data show CDR1 as SGHVS and CDR2 as FQNEAQ. Trimming cost V 7 bases and J 2 bases; bases outside gene matches: 13. The CDR3 has 16 residues. CDR3 DNA: TGTGCCAGCAAATATCGTCCGAGACAGGGTCAAGAGACCCAGTACTTC. This encodes CASKYRPRQGQETQYF.

This chain connects TRBV6-5 to TRBJ2-3; D remains ambiguous. Germline V gene sequence: CDR1 MNHEY, CDR2 SVGAGI. Trimming removed 6 bases at V and 9 bases at J, with 13 bases between. The CDR3 consists of 12 residues. The CDR3 nucleotides are TGTGCCAGCAGCATCGACTTCCGCACGCAGTATTTT. Amino acids: CASSIDFRTQYF.